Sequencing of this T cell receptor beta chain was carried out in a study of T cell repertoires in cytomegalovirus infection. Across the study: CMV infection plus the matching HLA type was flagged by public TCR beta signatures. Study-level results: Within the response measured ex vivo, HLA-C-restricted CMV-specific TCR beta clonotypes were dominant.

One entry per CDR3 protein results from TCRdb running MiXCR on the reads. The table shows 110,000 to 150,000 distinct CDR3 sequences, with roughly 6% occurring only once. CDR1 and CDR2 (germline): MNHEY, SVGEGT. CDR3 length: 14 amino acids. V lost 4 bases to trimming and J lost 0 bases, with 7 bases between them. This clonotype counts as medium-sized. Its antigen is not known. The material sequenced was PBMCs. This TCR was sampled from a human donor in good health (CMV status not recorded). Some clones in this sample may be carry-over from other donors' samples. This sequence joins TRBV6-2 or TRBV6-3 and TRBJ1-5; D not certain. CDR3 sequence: CASSSWVSNQPQHF. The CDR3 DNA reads TGTGCCAGCAGTTCCTGGGTTAGCAATCAGCCCCAGCATTTT.